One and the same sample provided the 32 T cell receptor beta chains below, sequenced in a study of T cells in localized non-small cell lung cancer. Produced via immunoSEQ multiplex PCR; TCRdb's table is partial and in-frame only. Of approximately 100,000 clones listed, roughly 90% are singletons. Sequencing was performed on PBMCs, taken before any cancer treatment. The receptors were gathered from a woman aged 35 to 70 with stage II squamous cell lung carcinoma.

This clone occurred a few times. The CDR3 is CASSYGGLGQPQHF. For the CDR3, the DNA is TGCGCCAGCAGCTATGGGGGACTGGGTCAGCCCCAGCATTTT. This chain connects TRBV5-1 to TRBJ1-5; TRBD1 is a possible D gene (5 bases). Looked up from germline, CDR1 is SGHRS and CDR2 is YFSETQ. The CDR3 extends over 14 amino acids. V lost 3 bases and J 6 bases, leaving 13 bases between the germline ends.

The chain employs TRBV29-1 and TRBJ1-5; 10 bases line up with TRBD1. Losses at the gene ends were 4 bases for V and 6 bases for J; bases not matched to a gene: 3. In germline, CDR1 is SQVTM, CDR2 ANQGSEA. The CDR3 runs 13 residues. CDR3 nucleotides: TGCAGCGTTGGCGGGACAGGGGTTCAGCCCCAGCATTTT. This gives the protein CSVGGTGVQPQHF.

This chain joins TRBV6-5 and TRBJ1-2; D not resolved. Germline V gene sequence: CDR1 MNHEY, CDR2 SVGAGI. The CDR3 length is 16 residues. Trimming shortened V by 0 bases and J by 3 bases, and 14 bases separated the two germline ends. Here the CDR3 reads CASSYSIWGTDYGYTF. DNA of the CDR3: TGTGCCAGCAGTTACTCGATTTGGGGTACAGACTATGGCTACACCTTC.

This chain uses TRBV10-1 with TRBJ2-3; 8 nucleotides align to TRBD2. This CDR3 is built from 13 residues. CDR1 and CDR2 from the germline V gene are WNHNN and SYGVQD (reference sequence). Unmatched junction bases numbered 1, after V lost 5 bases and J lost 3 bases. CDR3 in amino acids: CASSSGRTDTQYF. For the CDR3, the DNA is TGCGCCAGCAGTAGCGGGAGAACAGATACGCAGTATTTT.

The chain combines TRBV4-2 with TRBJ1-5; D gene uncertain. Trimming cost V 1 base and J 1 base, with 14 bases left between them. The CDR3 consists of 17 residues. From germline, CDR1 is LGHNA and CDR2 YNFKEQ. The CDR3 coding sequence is TGTGCCAGCAGCCAAGCACCGGGAGCGGGGAGCAATCAGCCCCAGCATTTT. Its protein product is CASSQAPGAGSNQPQHF.

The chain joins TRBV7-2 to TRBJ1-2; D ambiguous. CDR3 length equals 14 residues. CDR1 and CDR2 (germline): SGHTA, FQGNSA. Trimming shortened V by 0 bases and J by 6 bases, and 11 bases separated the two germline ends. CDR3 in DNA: TGTGCCAGCAGCTTAGCGCAGGCTTCGAATGGCTACACCTTC. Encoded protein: CASSLAQASNGYTF.

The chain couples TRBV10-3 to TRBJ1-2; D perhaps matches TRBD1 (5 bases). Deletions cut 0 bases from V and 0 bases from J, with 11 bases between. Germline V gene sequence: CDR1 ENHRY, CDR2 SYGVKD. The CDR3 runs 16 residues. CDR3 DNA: TGTGCCATCAGTGAGTCCCGACAGCGAGCTAACTATGGCTACACCTTC. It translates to CAISESRQRANYGYTF.

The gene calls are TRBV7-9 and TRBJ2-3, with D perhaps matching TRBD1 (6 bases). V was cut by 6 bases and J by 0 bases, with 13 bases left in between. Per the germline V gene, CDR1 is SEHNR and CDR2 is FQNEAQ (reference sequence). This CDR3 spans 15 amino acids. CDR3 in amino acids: CASSSTGASTDTQYF. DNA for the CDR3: TGTGCCAGCAGTTCGACAGGTGCTAGCACAGATACGCAGTATTTT.

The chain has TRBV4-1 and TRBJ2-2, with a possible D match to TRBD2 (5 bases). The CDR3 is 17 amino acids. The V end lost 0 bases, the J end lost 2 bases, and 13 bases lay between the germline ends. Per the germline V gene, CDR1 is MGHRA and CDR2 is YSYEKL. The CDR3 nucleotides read TGCGCCAGCAGCCAAGAGAGGAGCGGCTATAACACCGGGGAGCTGTTTTTT. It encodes CASSQERSGYNTGELFF.

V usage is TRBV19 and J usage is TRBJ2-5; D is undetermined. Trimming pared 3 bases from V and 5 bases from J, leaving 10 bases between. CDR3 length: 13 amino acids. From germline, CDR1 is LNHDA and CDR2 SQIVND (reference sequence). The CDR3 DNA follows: TGTGCCAGTAGTATGAACCATCGGGAGACCCAGTACTTC. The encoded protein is CASSMNHRETQYF.

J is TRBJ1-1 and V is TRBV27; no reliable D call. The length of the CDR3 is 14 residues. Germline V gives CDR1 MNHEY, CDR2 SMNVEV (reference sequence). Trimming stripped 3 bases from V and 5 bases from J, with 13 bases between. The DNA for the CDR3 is TGTGCCAGCAGTTTCCCCGGACGTTTGACTGAAGCTTTCTTT. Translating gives CASSFPGRLTEAFF.

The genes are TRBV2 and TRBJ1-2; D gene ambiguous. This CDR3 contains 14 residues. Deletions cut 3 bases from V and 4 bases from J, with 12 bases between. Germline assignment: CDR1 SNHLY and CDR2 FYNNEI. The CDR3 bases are TGTGCCAGCAGTGAGCTGGGCTTCGGCTATGGCTACACCTTC. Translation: CASSELGFGYGYTF. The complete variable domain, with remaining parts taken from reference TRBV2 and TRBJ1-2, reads EPEVTQTPSHQVTQMGQEVILRCVPISNHLYFYWYRQILGQKVEFLVSFYNNEISEKSEIFDDQFSVERPDGSNFTLKIRSTKLEDSAMYFCASSELGFGYGYTFGSGTRLTVV.

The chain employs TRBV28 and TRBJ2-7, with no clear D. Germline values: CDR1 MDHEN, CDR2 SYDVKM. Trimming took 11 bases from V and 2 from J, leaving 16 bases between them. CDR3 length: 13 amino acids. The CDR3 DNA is TGTGCCGTTATGAATGGGGTAACCTACGAGCAGTACTTC. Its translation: CAVMNGVTYEQYF.

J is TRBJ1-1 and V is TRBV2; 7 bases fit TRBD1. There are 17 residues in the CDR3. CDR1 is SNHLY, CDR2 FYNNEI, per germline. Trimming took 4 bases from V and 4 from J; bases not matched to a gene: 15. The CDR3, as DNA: TGTGCCAGCAGTGGAGGGGTCAGGGGGGGCGGGGGCACTGAAGCTTTCTTT. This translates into CASSGGVRGGGGTEAFF.

DNA of the CDR3: TGTGCCAGCAGGACCAGACAGGGAGCCAAAAACATTCAGTACTTC. Its translation: CASRTRQGAKNIQYF. V and J are TRBV27 and TRBJ2-4; TRBD1 aligns across 7 bases. V dropped 6 bases and J dropped 0; count of bases not matched to a gene: 5. The CDR3 totals 15 residues. CDR1 and CDR2 (germline): MNHEY, SMNVEV (reference sequence).

The CDR3 region has the DNA TGTGCCAGCAGTACAGGATTAAGCTCCTACAATGAGCAGTTCTTC. This gives the protein CASSTGLSSYNEQFF. V is TRBV2 and J is TRBJ2-1; tentatively, D is TRBD1 (5 bases). CDR1 is SNHLY and CDR2 is FYNNEI in the germline V gene. CDR3 length: 15 residues. V lost 5 bases and J 0 bases, leaving 11 bases between the germline ends.

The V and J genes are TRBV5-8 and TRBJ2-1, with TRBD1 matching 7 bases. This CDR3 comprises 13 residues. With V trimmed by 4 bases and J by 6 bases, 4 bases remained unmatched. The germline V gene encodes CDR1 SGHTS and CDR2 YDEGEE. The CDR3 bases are TGTGCCAGCAGCCCGGGACAGCTCAATGAGCAGTTCTTC. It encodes CASSPGQLNEQFF.

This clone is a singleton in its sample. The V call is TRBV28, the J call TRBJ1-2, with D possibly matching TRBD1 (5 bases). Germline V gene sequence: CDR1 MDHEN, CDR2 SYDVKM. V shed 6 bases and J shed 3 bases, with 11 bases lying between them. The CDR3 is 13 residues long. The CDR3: CASSEGSHYGYTF. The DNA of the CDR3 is TGTGCCAGCAGCGAGGGGAGTCACTATGGCTACACCTTC.

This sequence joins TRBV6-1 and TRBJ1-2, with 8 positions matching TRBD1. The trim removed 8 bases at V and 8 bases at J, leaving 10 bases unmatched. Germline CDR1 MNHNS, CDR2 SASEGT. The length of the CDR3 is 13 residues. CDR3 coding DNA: TGTGCCAGCGGATCCGGGACAGGAAAAGGCTACACCTTC. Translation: CASGSGTGKGYTF.

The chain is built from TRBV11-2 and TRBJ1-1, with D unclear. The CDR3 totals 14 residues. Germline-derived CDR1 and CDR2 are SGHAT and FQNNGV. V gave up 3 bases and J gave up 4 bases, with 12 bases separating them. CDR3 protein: CASSLGMGSTEAFF. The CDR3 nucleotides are TGTGCCAGCAGCTTGGGAATGGGGAGCACTGAAGCTTTCTTT.

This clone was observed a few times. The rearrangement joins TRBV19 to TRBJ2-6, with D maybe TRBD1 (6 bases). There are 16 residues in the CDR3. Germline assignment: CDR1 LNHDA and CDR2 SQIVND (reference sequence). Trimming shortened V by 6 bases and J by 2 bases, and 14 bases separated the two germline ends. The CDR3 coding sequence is TGTGCCAGTAGCCATGGCACAGGGACTGGGGCCAACGTCCTGACTTTC. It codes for CASSHGTGTGANVLTF.

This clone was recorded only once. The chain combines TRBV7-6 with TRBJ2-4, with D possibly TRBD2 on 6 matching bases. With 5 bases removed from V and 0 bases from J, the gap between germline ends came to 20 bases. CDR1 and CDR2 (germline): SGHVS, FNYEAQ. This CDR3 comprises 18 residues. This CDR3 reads CASSEGSGRSLAKNIQYF. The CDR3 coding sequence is TGTGCCAGCAGCGAGGGCTCGGGGAGGAGTCTAGCCAAAAACATTCAGTACTTC.

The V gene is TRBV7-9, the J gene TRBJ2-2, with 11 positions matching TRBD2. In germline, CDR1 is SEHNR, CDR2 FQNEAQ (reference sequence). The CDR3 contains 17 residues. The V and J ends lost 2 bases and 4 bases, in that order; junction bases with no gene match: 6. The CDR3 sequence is CASSLLLAGVITGELFF. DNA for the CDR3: TGTGCCAGCAGCTTACTACTAGCGGGAGTTATCACCGGGGAGCTGTTTTTT.

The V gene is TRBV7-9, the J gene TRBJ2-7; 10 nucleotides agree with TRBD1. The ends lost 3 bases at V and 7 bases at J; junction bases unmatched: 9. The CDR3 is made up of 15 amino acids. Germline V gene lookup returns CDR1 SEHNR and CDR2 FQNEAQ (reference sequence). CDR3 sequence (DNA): TGTGCCAGCAGCTTCGCTGGGACAGGGGCGGGTGAGCAGTACTTC. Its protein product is CASSFAGTGAGEQYF.

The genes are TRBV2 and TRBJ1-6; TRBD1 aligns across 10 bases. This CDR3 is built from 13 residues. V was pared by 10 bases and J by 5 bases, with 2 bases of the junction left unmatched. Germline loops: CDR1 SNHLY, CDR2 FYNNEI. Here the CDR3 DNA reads TGTGCCACTGGACAGGGGGATAATTCACCCCTCCACTTT. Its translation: CATGQGDNSPLHF.

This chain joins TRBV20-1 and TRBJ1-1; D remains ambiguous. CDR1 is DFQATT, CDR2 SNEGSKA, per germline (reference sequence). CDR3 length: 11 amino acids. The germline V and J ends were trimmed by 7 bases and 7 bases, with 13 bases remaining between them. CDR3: CSVGRYHEAFF. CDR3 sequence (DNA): TGCAGTGTAGGACGGTATCATGAAGCTTTCTTT.

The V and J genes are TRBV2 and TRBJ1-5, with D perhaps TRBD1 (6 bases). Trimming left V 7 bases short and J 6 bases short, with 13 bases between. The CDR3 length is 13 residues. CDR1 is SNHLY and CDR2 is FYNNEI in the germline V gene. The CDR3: CASKGGTGQPQHF. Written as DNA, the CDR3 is TGTGCCAGCAAGGGGGGCACCGGTCAGCCCCAGCATTTT.

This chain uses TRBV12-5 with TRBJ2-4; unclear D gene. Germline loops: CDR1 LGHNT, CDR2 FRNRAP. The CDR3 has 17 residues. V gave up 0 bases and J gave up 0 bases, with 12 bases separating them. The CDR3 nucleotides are TGTGCTAGTGGTTTGGTAAATCGGAGTATAGCCAAAAACATTCAGTACTTC. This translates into CASGLVNRSIAKNIQYF.

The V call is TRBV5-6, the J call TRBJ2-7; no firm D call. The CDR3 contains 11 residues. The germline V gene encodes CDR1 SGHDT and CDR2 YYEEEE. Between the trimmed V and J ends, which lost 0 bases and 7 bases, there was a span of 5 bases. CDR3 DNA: TGTGCCAGCAGCTTGGCGGGTGAGCAGTACTTC. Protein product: CASSLAGEQYF.

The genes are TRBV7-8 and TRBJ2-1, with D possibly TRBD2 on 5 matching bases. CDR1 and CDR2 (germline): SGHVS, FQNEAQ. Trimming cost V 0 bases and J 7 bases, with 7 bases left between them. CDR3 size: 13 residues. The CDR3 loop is CASSLASGNEQFF. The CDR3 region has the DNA TGTGCCAGCAGCTTAGCCAGCGGAAATGAGCAGTTCTTC.

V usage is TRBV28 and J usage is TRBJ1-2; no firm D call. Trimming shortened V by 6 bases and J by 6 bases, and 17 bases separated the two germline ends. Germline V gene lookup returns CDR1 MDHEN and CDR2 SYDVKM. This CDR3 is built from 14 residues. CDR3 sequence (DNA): TGTGCCAGCAGCGTCGTGGGAGTCCTCCATGGCTACACCTTC. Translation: CASSVVGVLHGYTF.

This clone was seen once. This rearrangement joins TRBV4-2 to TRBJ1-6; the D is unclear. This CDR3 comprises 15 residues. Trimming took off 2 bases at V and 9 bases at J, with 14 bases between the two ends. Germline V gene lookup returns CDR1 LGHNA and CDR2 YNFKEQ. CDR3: CASSQYAESSSPLHF. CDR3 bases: TGTGCCAGCAGCCAATACGCGGAGTCGTCTTCACCCCTCCACTTT.